This T cell receptor beta chain was found in a study of neurological immune-mediated disorders. TCRdb recomputed calls from the 5' RACE reads with MiXCR, one row per CDR3 protein. Among 46,000 or so distinct CDR3 sequences listed, approximately 10% were seen once. This clonotype was seen repeatedly, ten times or more. In germline, CDR1 is SQVTM, CDR2 ANQGSEA. This CDR3 spans 12 amino acids. With 5 bases removed from V and 0 bases from J, the gap between germline ends came to 8 bases. J is TRBJ2-7 and V is TRBV29-1; D is unclear. The sequence was collected from a woman aged 40 to 50 with HTLV-1-associated myelopathy (HAM/TSP). The sequenced sample was PBMCs. CDR3 protein: CSVKRSSYEQYF. DNA for the CDR3: TGCAGCGTTAAAAGGAGCTCCTACGAGCAGTACTTC.